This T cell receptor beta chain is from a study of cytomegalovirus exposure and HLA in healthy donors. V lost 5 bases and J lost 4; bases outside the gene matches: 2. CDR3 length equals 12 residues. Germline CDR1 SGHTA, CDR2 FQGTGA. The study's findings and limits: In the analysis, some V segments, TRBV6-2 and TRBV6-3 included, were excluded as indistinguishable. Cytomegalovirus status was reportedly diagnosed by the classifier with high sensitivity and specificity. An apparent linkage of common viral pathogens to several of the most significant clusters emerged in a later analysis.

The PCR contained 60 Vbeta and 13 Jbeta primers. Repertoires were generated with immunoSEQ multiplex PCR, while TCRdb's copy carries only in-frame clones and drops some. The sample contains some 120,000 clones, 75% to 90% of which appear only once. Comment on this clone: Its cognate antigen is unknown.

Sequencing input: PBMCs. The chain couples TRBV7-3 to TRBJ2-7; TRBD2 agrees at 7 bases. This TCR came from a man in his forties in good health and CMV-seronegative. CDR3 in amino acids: CASSPAGYEQYF. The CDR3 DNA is TGTGCCAGCAGCCCAGCGGGGTACGAGCAGTACTTC.